A selection of T cell receptor beta chains follows, all from one sample in a study of blood T cells in healthy people across ages. TCRdb re-called the 5' RACE reads with MiXCR, one entry per CDR3 protein. The sample consists of roughly 2 million distinct CDR3 sequences, roughly 50% of them appearing once. Sequenced input: blood. Receptors originate from a woman aged 40 to 50 in good health. The CDR3 runs from the conserved cysteine through the conserved F or W. D genes are given only for firm matches. Size is omitted from some rows. Given values are once, few, many or a class for expanded clones.

J gene: TRBJ2-3; clone size: -; CDR3 length: 13; D gene: TRBD2; V gene: TRBV28; CDR3 protein: CASSLGTTATQYF; CDR3 DNA: TGTGCCAGCAGCTTAGGGACTACTGCTACGCAGTATTTT
J gene: TRBJ2-3; clone size: -; CDR3 length: 12; D gene: -; V gene: TRBV7-2; CDR3 protein: CASSVFTDTRYF; CDR3 DNA: TGTGCCAGCAGCGTCTTCACAGATACGCGGTATTTT
J gene: TRBJ2-1; clone size: few; CDR3 length: 14; D gene: -; V gene: TRBV4-1; CDR3 protein: CASSQDRFSNEQFF; CDR3 DNA: TGCGCCAGCAGCCAAGATCGCTTCTCCAATGAGCAGTTCTTC
J gene: TRBJ2-3; clone size: -; CDR3 length: 18; D gene: TRBD1; V gene: TRBV12-3/TRBV12-4; CDR3 protein: CASSLMAGQGESSDTQYF; CDR3 DNA: TGTGCCAGCAGTTTAATGGCGGGACAGGGGGAGTCTTCGGATACGCAGTATTTT
J gene: TRBJ2-2; clone size: -; CDR3 length: 16; D gene: -; V gene: TRBV7-6; CDR3 protein: CASSSNNPGPTGELFF; CDR3 DNA: TGTGCCAGCAGCTCTAATAATCCGGGCCCTACCGGGGAGCTGTTTTTT
J gene: TRBJ2-5; clone size: -; CDR3 length: 14; D gene: -; V gene: TRBV12-3/TRBV12-4; CDR3 protein: CASSTTRVQETQYF; CDR3 DNA: TGTGCCAGCAGTACCACCAGGGTCCAAGAGACCCAGTACTTC
J gene: TRBJ2-3; clone size: -; CDR3 length: 17; D gene: -; V gene: TRBV12-3/TRBV12-4; CDR3 protein: CASSLGPGGQLTDTQYF; CDR3 DNA: TGTGCCAGCAGTTTAGGCCCTGGGGGCCAGCTAACAGATACGCAGTATTTT
J gene: TRBJ2-4; clone size: once; CDR3 length: 17; D gene: -; V gene: TRBV5-5; CDR3 protein: CASSAAPTGRGDRIQYF; CDR3 DNA: TGTGCCAGCAGCGCTGCCCCCACGGGACGGGGAGACCGAATTCAGTACTTC
J gene: TRBJ2-5; clone size: few; CDR3 length: 13; D gene: TRBD1; V gene: TRBV10-3; CDR3 protein: CAISGQGQETQYF; CDR3 DNA: TGTGCCATCAGCGGACAGGGACAAGAGACCCAGTACTTC
J gene: TRBJ1-2; clone size: few; CDR3 length: 14; D gene: -; V gene: TRBV6-2/TRBV6-3; CDR3 protein: CASREIGTLYGYTF; CDR3 DNA: TGTGCCAGCAGGGAGATCGGGACCCTCTATGGCTACACCTTC
J gene: TRBJ2-7; clone size: -; CDR3 length: 18; D gene: TRBD2; V gene: TRBV6-1; CDR3 protein: CASSGPGLVKKSSYEQYF; CDR3 DNA: TGTGCCAGCAGTGGCCCTGGACTAGTAAAAAAATCTTCCTACGAGCAGTACTTC
J gene: TRBJ2-1; clone size: few; CDR3 length: 15; D gene: -; V gene: TRBV3-1; CDR3 protein: CASRPTGRSYNEQFF; CDR3 DNA: TGTGCCAGCAGACCGACAGGCCGGTCCTACAATGAGCAGTTCTTC
J gene: TRBJ2-5; clone size: few; CDR3 length: 14; D gene: -; V gene: TRBV2; CDR3 protein: CASSDERRQETQYF; CDR3 DNA: TGTGCCAGCAGTGATGAGCGCAGACAAGAGACCCAGTACTTC
J gene: TRBJ2-6; clone size: few; CDR3 length: 19; D gene: TRBD1; V gene: TRBV7-2; CDR3 protein: CASSLSDRGKLSGANVLTF; CDR3 DNA: TGTGCCAGCAGCTTATCTGACAGGGGCAAACTTTCTGGGGCCAACGTCCTGACTTTC
J gene: TRBJ2-1; clone size: many; CDR3 length: 15; D gene: -; V gene: TRBV20-1; CDR3 protein: CSANRDSRTYNEQFF; CDR3 DNA: TGCAGTGCCAACCGGGACTCACGAACCTACAATGAGCAGTTCTTC
J gene: TRBJ2-7; clone size: -; CDR3 length: 15; D gene: TRBD1; V gene: TRBV4-3; CDR3 protein: CASSQGARGPYEQYF; CDR3 DNA: TGCGCCAGCAGCCAAGGGGCAAGGGGGCCCTACGAGCAGTACTTC
J gene: TRBJ2-1; clone size: -; CDR3 length: 14; D gene: TRBD2; V gene: TRBV7-2; CDR3 protein: CASSLVAGYETQFF; CDR3 DNA: TGTGCCAGCAGCTTAGTAGCGGGGTATGAGACCCAGTTCTTC
J gene: TRBJ2-7; clone size: -; CDR3 length: 13; D gene: -; V gene: TRBV20-1; CDR3 protein: CSAPAPGQYEQYF; CDR3 DNA: TGCAGTGCCCCAGCCCCGGGGCAGTACGAGCAGTACTTC
J gene: TRBJ1-5; clone size: -; CDR3 length: 17; D gene: -; V gene: TRBV20-1; CDR3 protein: CSARDWSEQNSNQPQHF; CDR3 DNA: TGCAGTGCTAGAGATTGGTCAGAACAAAATAGCAATCAGCCCCAGCATTTT
J gene: TRBJ2-1; clone size: -; CDR3 length: 13; D gene: -; V gene: TRBV7-2; CDR3 protein: CASGLSRGNEQFF; CDR3 DNA: TGTGCCAGCGGCCTTTCTAGGGGCAATGAGCAGTTCTTC
J gene: TRBJ1-2; clone size: -; CDR3 length: 14; D gene: -; V gene: TRBV29-1; CDR3 protein: CSVDLGAPNYGYTF; CDR3 DNA: TGCAGCGTTGATCTTGGAGCCCCAAACTATGGCTACACCTTC
J gene: TRBJ2-2; clone size: -; CDR3 length: 16; D gene: -; V gene: TRBV20-1; CDR3 protein: CSARRLATRDTGELFF; CDR3 DNA: TGCAGTGCTAGACGCCTAGCGACCCGAGACACCGGGGAGCTGTTTTTT
J gene: TRBJ2-5; clone size: -; CDR3 length: 14; D gene: -; V gene: TRBV29-1; CDR3 protein: CSVETRQGQETQDF; CDR3 DNA: TGCAGCGTTGAAACTCGCCAGGGCCAAGAGACCCAGGACTTC
J gene: TRBJ2-1; clone size: -; CDR3 length: 16; D gene: TRBD1; V gene: TRBV12-3/TRBV12-4; CDR3 protein: CASSLGGTVYYNEQFF; CDR3 DNA: TGTGCCAGCAGTTTAGGGGGGACAGTTTACTACAATGAGCAGTTCTTC
J gene: TRBJ2-7; clone size: -; CDR3 length: 12; D gene: -; V gene: TRBV20-1; CDR3 protein: CSARDHIYEQYF; CDR3 DNA: TGCAGTGCTAGAGATCATATCTACGAGCAGTACTTC
J gene: TRBJ1-6; clone size: few; CDR3 length: 15; D gene: -; V gene: TRBV12-3/TRBV12-4; CDR3 protein: CASSLATGNNSPLHF; CDR3 DNA: TGTGCCAGCAGTTTAGCGACAGGCAATAATTCACCCCTCCACTTT
J gene: TRBJ2-1; clone size: -; CDR3 length: 16; D gene: TRBD1; V gene: TRBV6-2/TRBV6-3; CDR3 protein: CASSFQTGGVRNEQLF; CDR3 DNA: TGTGCCAGCAGTTTCCAGACAGGGGGAGTACGCAATGAGCAGTTATTC
J gene: TRBJ2-7; clone size: -; CDR3 length: 17; D gene: TRBD1; V gene: TRBV12-3/TRBV12-4; CDR3 protein: CASSLAITDRGTDEQYF; CDR3 DNA: TGTGCCAGCAGTTTAGCGATTACGGACAGGGGGACGGACGAGCAGTACTTC
J gene: TRBJ2-5; clone size: -; CDR3 length: 15; D gene: TRBD1; V gene: TRBV28; CDR3 protein: CASSSDRGFQETQYF; CDR3 DNA: TGTGCCAGCAGTTCAGACAGGGGCTTTCAAGAGACCCAGTACTTC
J gene: TRBJ2-1; clone size: -; CDR3 length: 15; D gene: -; V gene: TRBV4-3; CDR3 protein: CASSQIGPGGDEQFF; CDR3 DNA: TGCGCCAGCAGCCAAATAGGTCCCGGGGGCGATGAGCAGTTCTTC
J gene: TRBJ2-1; clone size: -; CDR3 length: 17; D gene: -; V gene: TRBV6-2/TRBV6-3; CDR3 protein: CASSFLVGESSYNEQFF; CDR3 DNA: TGTGCCAGCAGTTTTCTGGTGGGGGAGTCCTCCTACAATGAGCAGTTCTTC
J gene: TRBJ2-7; clone size: many; CDR3 length: 11; D gene: -; V gene: TRBV12-3/TRBV12-4; CDR3 protein: CASSFRDEQYF; CDR3 DNA: TGTGCCAGCAGTTTTCGGGACGAGCAGTACTTC
J gene: TRBJ1-2; clone size: -; CDR3 length: 17; D gene: -; V gene: TRBV5-6; CDR3 protein: CASSLESTGAFNYGYTF; CDR3 DNA: TGTGCCAGCAGCTTGGAGTCTACAGGAGCTTTCAACTATGGCTACACCTTC
J gene: TRBJ2-1; clone size: -; CDR3 length: 19; D gene: TRBD2; V gene: TRBV27; CDR3 protein: CASSPSERALAGADNEQFF; CDR3 DNA: TGTGCCAGCAGTCCCTCCGAGAGGGCCCTAGCGGGGGCCGACAATGAGCAGTTCTTC
J gene: TRBJ2-5; clone size: -; CDR3 length: 12; D gene: TRBD1; V gene: TRBV20-1; CDR3 protein: CSASWDRHEQYF; CDR3 DNA: TGCAGTGCTAGTTGGGACAGGCATGAGCAGTACTTC
J gene: TRBJ2-3; clone size: -; CDR3 length: 14; D gene: -; V gene: TRBV3-1; CDR3 protein: CASSQGPPADTQYF; CDR3 DNA: TGTGCCAGCAGCCAAGGGCCCCCGGCGGATACGCAGTATTTT
J gene: TRBJ2-7; clone size: few; CDR3 length: 13; D gene: -; V gene: TRBV20-1; CDR3 protein: CSAEYLGSYEQYF; CDR3 DNA: TGCAGTGCCGAATACCTAGGCTCCTACGAGCAGTACTTC
J gene: TRBJ2-3; clone size: -; CDR3 length: 20; D gene: TRBD2; V gene: TRBV24-1; CDR3 protein: CATSEPTGTSGGRATDTQYF; CDR3 DNA: TGTGCCACCAGTGAGCCTACCGGGACTAGCGGGGGAAGGGCCACAGATACGCAGTATTTT
J gene: TRBJ1-5; clone size: -; CDR3 length: 15; D gene: TRBD1; V gene: TRBV6-6; CDR3 protein: CASREDRGSNQPQHF; CDR3 DNA: TGTGCCAGCAGAGAGGACAGGGGAAGCAATCAGCCCCAGCATTTT
J gene: TRBJ2-1; clone size: once; CDR3 length: 15; D gene: TRBD2; V gene: TRBV5-6; CDR3 protein: CASSGVGGSHNEQFF; CDR3 DNA: TGTGCCAGCAGCGGGGTCGGGGGGAGCCACAATGAGCAGTTCTTC
J gene: TRBJ1-6; clone size: -; CDR3 length: 14; D gene: -; V gene: TRBV3-1; CDR3 protein: CASTHSSYNSPLHF; CDR3 DNA: TGTGCCAGCACTCACAGCTCCTATAATTCACCCCTCCACTTT
J gene: TRBJ1-4; clone size: once; CDR3 length: 15; D gene: TRBD1; V gene: TRBV6-2/TRBV6-3; CDR3 protein: CASSYRGQGYEKLFF; CDR3 DNA: TGTGCCAGCAGTTACCGCGGACAGGGGTATGAAAAACTGTTTTTT
J gene: TRBJ2-1; clone size: -; CDR3 length: 18; D gene: -; V gene: TRBV5-6; CDR3 protein: CASSSRVLGVPSYNEQFF; CDR3 DNA: TGTGCCAGCAGCTCCCGAGTCCTGGGGGTCCCCTCCTACAATGAACAGTTCTTC
J gene: TRBJ1-2; clone size: once; CDR3 length: 14; D gene: -; V gene: TRBV12-3/TRBV12-4; CDR3 protein: CASSLSWVNYGYTF; CDR3 DNA: TGTGCCAGCAGTTTATCGTGGGTCAACTATGGCTACACCTTC
J gene: TRBJ2-3; clone size: -; CDR3 length: 19; D gene: -; V gene: TRBV5-1; CDR3 protein: CASSLVPGLITASTDTQYF; CDR3 DNA: TGCGCCAGCAGCTTGGTGCCCGGATTAATAACCGCTAGCACAGATACGCAGTATTTT
J gene: TRBJ2-6; clone size: -; CDR3 length: 16; D gene: -; V gene: TRBV28; CDR3 protein: CASRDSSSSGANVLTF; CDR3 DNA: TGTGCCAGCAGGGACAGTTCGAGCTCTGGGGCCAACGTCCTGACTTTC